Below, one TCR beta chain is given with its context. Germline V lookup: CDR1 LNHDA, CDR2 SQIVND (reference sequence). This CDR3 is 16 amino acids long. Germline trimming cut 5 bases from V and 2 bases from J; bases unmatched to any gene: 11. The data belong to a study of blood T cell repertoires in COVID-19. Libraries were prepared by immunoSEQ multiplex PCR; TCRdb keeps only in-frame clonotypes and omits some of them. Of around 86,000 clones listed, about 90% are singletons. The TCR sequence derives from a human donor with acute or convalescent COVID-19. The donor label of this sample is uncertain. The gene calls are TRBV19 and TRBJ1-1; 7 positions match TRBD1. Sequencing input: peripheral blood. In DNA form, the CDR3 reads TGTGCCAGTAGTGTCGCCAGGGGGGTGATCAACACTGAAGCTTTCTTT. Translating gives CASSVARGVINTEAFF.